The 25 T cell receptor beta chains reported below all come from one sample, sequenced in a study of shared clonotypes between healthy human individuals (dated by TCRdb to 2018 to 2021). The method behind the library was the immunoSEQ multiplex PCR assay. Held by TCRdb, this immuneACCESS table contains in-frame sequences only and omits some clones. Under half of the omission traces to an unresolved V gene where checked; the cause of the rest is unknown. A total of 2 million to 3 million clones appear in this sample, 93% of them only once. The top ten clonotypes cover about 0.39% of the sample. What was sequenced was naive CD4+ T cells from PBMCs. What the cell subset or site label conveys for this sample: CD45RA+ positively selected. The receptors stem from a man younger than 30 in good health. Some clones in this sample may be carry-over from other donors' samples.

J is TRBJ2-2 and V is TRBV18; unclear D gene. This CDR3 spans 13 amino acids. V lost 5 bases, J lost 3 bases, and 7 bases lay in between. CDR1 is KGHSH and CDR2 is LQKENI in the germline V gene. CDR3: CASSTQDTGELFF. For the CDR3, the DNA is TGTGCCAGCTCAACACAAGACACCGGGGAGCTGTTTTTT.

The CDR3 reads CSALPLETQYF. The DNA of the CDR3 is TGCAGTGCCCTCCCCCTAGAGACCCAGTACTTC. The chain recombines TRBV20-1 with TRBJ2-5; D ambiguous. The germline CDR1 and CDR2 sequences are DFQATT and SNEGSKA (reference sequence). CDR3 length: 11 residues. Trimming pared 6 bases from V and 4 bases from J, leaving 9 bases between.

The chain recombines TRBV6-5 with TRBJ1-1; D gene uncertain. Germline V gene lookup returns CDR1 MNHEY and CDR2 SVGAGI. This CDR3 spans 13 amino acids. The V gene lost 6 bases and the J gene lost 7 bases, with 15 bases spanning the gap. The CDR3 region is CASSKPAADEAFF. The CDR3 DNA follows: TGTGCCAGCAGCAAACCCGCCGCAGATGAAGCTTTCTTT.

The chain has TRBV27 and TRBJ2-7; TRBD1 agrees at 9 bases. V shed 6 bases and J 6 bases; nucleotides not matched to a gene: 3. CDR3 length: 12 residues. Germline V gene sequence: CDR1 MNHEY, CDR2 SMNVEV (reference sequence). The CDR3 region is CASRDRGAEQYF. The CDR3 coding sequence is TGTGCCAGCAGGGACAGGGGTGCCGAGCAGTACTTC.

As for this clone: This same CDR3 is encoded by further DNA sequences in the sample. The J gene is TRBJ2-2, the V gene TRBV7-3; D remains unclear. The CDR3 length is 15 residues. V was shortened by 2 bases and J by 1 base, with 8 bases between the two germline ends. Germline V gene lookup returns CDR1 SGHTA and CDR2 FQGTGA. CDR3 DNA: TGTGCCAGCAGCTTATCCCCGGGGAACACCGGGGAGCTGTTTTTT. It is translated as CASSLSPGNTGELFF. The variable domain in full, with the rest retrieved from reference TRBV7-3 and TRBJ2-2, is GAGVSQTPSNKVTEKGKYVELRCDPISGHTALYWYRQSLGQGPEFLIYFQGTGAADDSGLPNDRFFAVRPEGSVSTLKIQRTERGDSAVYLCASSLSPGNTGELFFGEGSRLTVL.

The rearrangement uses TRBV6-1 and TRBJ1-2, with a possible D match to TRBD1 (6 bases). Germline CDR1 reads MNHNS; CDR2 reads SASEGT. There are 13 residues in the CDR3. The V gene lost 10 bases and the J gene lost 7 bases, with 19 bases spanning the gap. The CDR3 DNA is TGTGCCACCAGCACAGGGACAAAGGGTGGCTACACCTTC. This translates into CATSTGTKGGYTF.

The chain recombines TRBV27 with TRBJ2-7, with TRBD2 as a possible D gene (6 bases). The CDR3 totals 14 residues. V was trimmed by 3 bases and J by 2 bases, leaving 11 bases between them. The germline gives CDR1 MNHEY, CDR2 SMNVEV (reference sequence). CDR3 protein: CASSFARGAYEQYF. In DNA, the CDR3 is TGTGCCAGCAGTTTCGCGCGGGGAGCCTACGAGCAGTACTTC.

This chain joins TRBV5-4 and TRBJ1-2, with D perhaps TRBD1 (6 bases). Germline V gives CDR1 SGHNT, CDR2 YYREEE (reference sequence). V lost 5 bases to trimming and J lost 8 bases, with 25 bases between them. CDR3 length: 16 amino acids. The CDR3 spells CASRPTAGTGGGGYTF. DNA for the CDR3: TGTGCCAGCAGGCCCACCGCAGGGACCGGGGGCGGAGGCTACACCTTC.

Of note for this clone: The same CDR3 can be traced to other DNA sequences in this sample. V is TRBV7-2 and J is TRBJ2-7; TRBD2 matches 12 bases. The CDR3 contains 15 residues. Germline CDR1 and CDR2: SGHTA and FQGNSA. The ends lost 4 bases at V and 2 bases at J; junction bases unmatched: 3. The DNA for the CDR3 is TGTGCCAGCAGCTCCTCTAGCGGGAGGGCCTACGAGCAGTACTTC. Protein sequence: CASSSSSGRAYEQYF.

This clone was observed once. The CDR3 protein is CASSQAGQNYGYTF. In DNA, the CDR3 is TGCGCCAGCAGCCAAGCAGGACAGAACTATGGCTACACCTTC. The genes are TRBV4-3 and TRBJ1-2, with D possibly TRBD1 on 6 matching bases. V lost 1 base, J lost 2 bases, and 8 bases lay in between. CDR1 is LGHNA and CDR2 is YSLEER in the germline V gene. This CDR3 has 14 amino acids.

The rearrangement joins TRBV19 to TRBJ2-2; the D gene is possibly TRBD2 (7 bases). This CDR3 has 15 residues. Trimming cost V 10 bases and J 5 bases, with 20 bases left between them. Germline CDR1 reads LNHDA; CDR2 reads SQIVND (reference sequence). The CDR3 DNA sequence: TGTGCCACCCTTCACCGGGGGGCGGGGACCGGGGAGCTGTTTTTT. It is translated as CATLHRGAGTGELFF.

CDR3 protein: CASRSGLAREETQYF. CDR3 bases: TGTGCCAGCAGATCGGGACTAGCGCGCGAAGAGACCCAGTACTTC. The chain carries TRBV6-5 and TRBJ2-5, with 10 bases that match TRBD2. The germline CDR1 and CDR2 sequences are MNHEY and SVGAGI. CDR3 length equals 15 residues. J gave up 3 bases and V 6 bases, and 7 bases lay outside the gene matches.

This clone was observed once. The genes are TRBV29-1 and TRBJ2-3, with D perhaps assigned TRBD1 or TRBD2 (7 bases each). Germline V CDR1 and CDR2: SQVTM, ANQGSEA. The CDR3 contains 19 residues. The V and J ends lost 7 bases and 2 bases respectively, with 31 bases between them. Written as DNA, the CDR3 is TGCAGCGCCGAATCCGGCCTGACAGGGAGGGACTGGATCACAGATACGCAGTATTTT. Translation: CSAESGLTGRDWITDTQYF.

The chain joins TRBV5-4 to TRBJ2-7, with a tentative D call TRBD2 (6 bases). V was shortened by 7 bases and J by 6 bases, with 23 bases between the two germline ends. CDR3 length equals 15 residues. Per the germline V gene, CDR1 is SGHNT and CDR2 is YYREEE (reference sequence). The CDR3 spells CASGSGYGSGREQYF. CDR3 coding DNA: TGTGCCAGCGGCAGCGGCTACGGGAGTGGTCGCGAGCAGTACTTC.

This clone was seen once. This chain uses TRBV2 with TRBJ2-5; the D gene is possibly TRBD1 (6 bases). Between the trimmed V and J ends, which lost 4 bases and 5 bases, there was a span of 17 bases. Germline loops: CDR1 SNHLY, CDR2 FYNNEI. This CDR3 has 15 residues. CDR3 sequence reads: CASSANYRDGETQYF. Written as DNA, the CDR3 is TGTGCCAGCAGTGCAAACTACAGGGACGGCGAGACCCAGTACTTC.

The chain uses TRBV7-9 and TRBJ1-4; no firm D call. V lost 1 base and J 3 bases, leaving 9 bases between the germline ends. Germline assignment: CDR1 SEHNR and CDR2 FQNEAQ (reference sequence). The CDR3 loop spans 15 amino acids. In nucleotides, the CDR3 is TGTGCCAGCAGCTTAGGGATGGGTTCTAATGAAAAACTGTTTTTT. The encoded protein is CASSLGMGSNEKLFF.

J is TRBJ2-2 and V is TRBV28; 10 nucleotides agree with TRBD1. V shed 6 bases, J shed 4 bases, and the junction held 8 bases outside the gene matches. Germline assignment: CDR1 MDHEN and CDR2 SYDVKM. The CDR3 loop spans 16 amino acids. Here the CDR3 DNA reads TGTGCCAGCAGAGGGCGGGGACAGGGGTTCACCGGGGAGCTGTTTTTT. It encodes CASRGRGQGFTGELFF.

V usage is TRBV28 and J usage is TRBJ1-3, with D uncertain. The V end was cut by 5 bases, the J end by 4 bases, with 18 bases between. CDR3 length: 16 residues. In germline, CDR1 is MDHEN, CDR2 SYDVKM. CDR3 region: CASSTLGEYNGNTIYF. In nucleotides, the CDR3 is TGTGCCAGCAGTACACTGGGCGAGTATAACGGAAACACCATATATTTT.

This clone was seen once. V is TRBV7-9 and J is TRBJ2-7; 8 bases align to TRBD2. After removal of 0 bases from V and 3 bases from J, the junction contained 7 bases not matched to a gene. The CDR3 consists of 16 residues. Germline V gene lookup returns CDR1 SEHNR and CDR2 FQNEAQ (reference sequence). CDR3 sequence: CASSLASGGRFYEQYF. In DNA form, the CDR3 reads TGTGCCAGCAGCTTAGCTTCTGGCGGGAGGTTCTACGAGCAGTACTTC.

The chain combines TRBV19 with TRBJ2-1; TRBD2 agrees at 9 bases. CDR1 is LNHDA, CDR2 SQIVND, per germline (reference sequence). This CDR3 is 18 amino acids long. V lost 3 bases and J lost 0; bases outside the gene matches: 9. The CDR3 DNA reads as TGTGCCAGTAGTATTGTCCGAGCGGGAGGAAGCTCCTACAATGAGCAGTTCTTC. This gives the protein CASSIVRAGGSSYNEQFF.

To note about this clone: Distinct nucleotide sequences in the sample also encode this CDR3. The chain combines TRBV11-3 with TRBJ1-1, with D uncertain. The length of the CDR3 is 13 residues. From germline, CDR1 is SGHNT and CDR2 YENEEA. V was clipped by 2 bases and J by 8 bases, with 12 bases between them. The CDR3 region has the DNA TGTGCCAGCAGCTTATATCTCGACTCCGAAGCTTTCTTT. Protein product: CASSLYLDSEAFF.

This clone was seen only once. This chain links TRBV6-5 with TRBJ2-7; 10 bases are shared with TRBD2. Germline V gives CDR1 MNHEY, CDR2 SVGAGI. V was pared by 5 bases and J by 6 bases, with 7 bases of the junction left unmatched. The CDR3 is 14 residues long. This chain's CDR3 is CASSRIAGGFEQYF. For the CDR3, the DNA is TGTGCCAGCAGTAGAATAGCGGGAGGCTTCGAGCAGTACTTC.

About this clone: Other DNA sequences in the sample encode the same CDR3. This chain joins TRBV7-9 and TRBJ2-5; D is possibly TRBD1 (5 bases). Germline V gene data show CDR1 as SEHNR and CDR2 as FQNEAQ (reference sequence). Trimming took 5 bases from V and 1 from J, leaving 11 bases between them. The CDR3 runs to 14 residues. The CDR3 DNA reads TGTGCCAGCAGCCTCCGGACAAGCCAAGAGACCCAGTACTTC. Translation gives CASSLRTSQETQYF.

This clone occurred once. V gene TRBV2 combines with J gene TRBJ2-1; D is perhaps TRBD2 (5 bases). V was shortened by 4 bases and J by 6 bases, with 13 bases between the two germline ends. Germline loops: CDR1 SNHLY, CDR2 FYNNEI. This CDR3 region has 14 residues. DNA for the CDR3: TGTGCCAGCAGTGCGGCTAGCCGCGGCAATGAGCAGTTCTTC. It encodes CASSAASRGNEQFF.

The chain uses TRBV4-2 and TRBJ1-2; D is possibly TRBD1 (6 bases). This CDR3 has 17 residues. CDR1 and CDR2 (germline): LGHNA, YNFKEQ. Trimming left V 2 bases short and J 8 bases short, with 24 bases between. This chain's CDR3 is CASSQPTGFQGKAGYTF. DNA for the CDR3: TGTGCCAGCAGCCAACCGACGGGTTTCCAGGGGAAGGCGGGCTACACCTTC.